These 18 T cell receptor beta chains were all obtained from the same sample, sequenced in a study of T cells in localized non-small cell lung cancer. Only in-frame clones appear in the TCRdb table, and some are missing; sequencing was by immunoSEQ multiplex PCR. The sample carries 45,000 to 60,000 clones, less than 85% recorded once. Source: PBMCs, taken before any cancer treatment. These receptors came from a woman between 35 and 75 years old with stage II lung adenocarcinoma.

The CDR3 DNA reads as TGTGCCAGCAGTTTATCGGGCACGCGCGAGCAGTACTTC. Amino acids: CASSLSGTREQYF. The chain links TRBV28 to TRBJ2-7, with D hard to call. CDR1 and CDR2 from the germline V gene are MDHEN and SYDVKM. V lost 1 base and J 6 bases, leaving 10 bases between the germline ends. The CDR3 loop spans 13 amino acids.

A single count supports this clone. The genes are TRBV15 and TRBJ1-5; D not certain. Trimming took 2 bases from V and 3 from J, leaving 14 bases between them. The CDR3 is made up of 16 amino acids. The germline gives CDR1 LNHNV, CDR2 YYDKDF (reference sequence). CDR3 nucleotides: TGTGCCACCAGCAGATCCCCCCGGGAGCCCAATCAGCCCCAGCATTTT. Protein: CATSRSPREPNQPQHF.

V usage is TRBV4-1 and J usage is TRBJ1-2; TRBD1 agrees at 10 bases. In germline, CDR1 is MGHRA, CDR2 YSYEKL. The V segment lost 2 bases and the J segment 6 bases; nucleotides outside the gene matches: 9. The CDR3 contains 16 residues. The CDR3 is CASSQLRGQGNDGYTF. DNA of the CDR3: TGCGCCAGCAGCCAACTCCGGGGACAGGGGAACGATGGCTACACCTTC.

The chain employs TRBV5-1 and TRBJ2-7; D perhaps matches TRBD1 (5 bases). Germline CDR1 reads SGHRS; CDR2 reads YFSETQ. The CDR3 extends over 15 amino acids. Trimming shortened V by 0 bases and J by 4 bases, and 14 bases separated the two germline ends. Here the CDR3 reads CASSLAPDSDYEQYF. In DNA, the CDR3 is TGCGCCAGCAGCTTGGCCCCTGACAGTGATTACGAGCAGTACTTC. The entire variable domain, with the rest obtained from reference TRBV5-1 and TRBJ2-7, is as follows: KAGVTQTPRYLIKTRGQQVTLSCSPISGHRSVSWYQQTPGQGLQFLFEYFSETQRNKGNFPGRFSGRQFSNSRSEMNVSTLELGDSALYLCASSLAPDSDYEQYFGPGTRLTVT.

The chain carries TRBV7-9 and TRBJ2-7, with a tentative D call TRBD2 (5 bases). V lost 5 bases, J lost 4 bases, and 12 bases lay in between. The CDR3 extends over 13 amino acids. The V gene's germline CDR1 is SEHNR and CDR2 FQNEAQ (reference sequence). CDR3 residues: CASSPGLVYEQYF. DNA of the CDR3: TGTGCCAGCAGCCCAGGACTGGTTTACGAGCAGTACTTC.

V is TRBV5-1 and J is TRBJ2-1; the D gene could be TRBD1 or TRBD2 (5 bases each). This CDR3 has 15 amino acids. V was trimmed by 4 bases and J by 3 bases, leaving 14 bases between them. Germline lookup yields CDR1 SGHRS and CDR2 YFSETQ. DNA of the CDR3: TGCGCCAGCAGCCCCCCCGGGACGGTCTACAATGAGCAGTTCTTC. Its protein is CASSPPGTVYNEQFF.

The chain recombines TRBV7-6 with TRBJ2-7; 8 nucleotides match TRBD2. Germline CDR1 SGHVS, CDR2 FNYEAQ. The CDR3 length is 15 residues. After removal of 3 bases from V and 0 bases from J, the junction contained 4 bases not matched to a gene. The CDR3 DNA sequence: TGTGCCAGCAGCTTGGGAGCGGGGGACTCCTACGAGCAGTACTTC. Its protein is CASSLGAGDSYEQYF.

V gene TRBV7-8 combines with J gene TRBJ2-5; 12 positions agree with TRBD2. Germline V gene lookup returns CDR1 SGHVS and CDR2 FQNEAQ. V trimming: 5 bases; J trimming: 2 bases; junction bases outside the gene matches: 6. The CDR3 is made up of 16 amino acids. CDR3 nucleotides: TGTGCCAGCAGCCGACGACTAGCGGGGGATCAAGAGACCCAGTACTTC. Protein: CASSRRLAGDQETQYF.

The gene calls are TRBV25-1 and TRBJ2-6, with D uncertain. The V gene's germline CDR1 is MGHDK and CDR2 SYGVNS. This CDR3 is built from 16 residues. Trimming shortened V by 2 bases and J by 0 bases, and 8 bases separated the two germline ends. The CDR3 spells CASSERGSSGANVLTF. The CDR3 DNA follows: TGTGCCAGCAGTGAACGAGGTAGCTCTGGGGCCAACGTCCTGACTTTC.

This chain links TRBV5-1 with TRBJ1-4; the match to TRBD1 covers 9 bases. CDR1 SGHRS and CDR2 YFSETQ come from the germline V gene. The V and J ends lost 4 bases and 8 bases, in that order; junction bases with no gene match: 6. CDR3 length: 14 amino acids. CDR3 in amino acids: CASSPRTGVEKLFF. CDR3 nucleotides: TGCGCCAGCAGCCCCCGGACAGGGGTGGAAAAACTGTTTTTT.

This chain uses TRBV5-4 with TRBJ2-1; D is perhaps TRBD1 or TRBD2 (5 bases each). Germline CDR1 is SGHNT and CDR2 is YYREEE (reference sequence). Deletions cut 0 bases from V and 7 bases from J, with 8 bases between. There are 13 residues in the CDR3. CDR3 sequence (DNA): TGTGCCAGCAGCTTGGGGGGGATGAATGAGCAGTTCTTC. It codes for CASSLGGMNEQFF.

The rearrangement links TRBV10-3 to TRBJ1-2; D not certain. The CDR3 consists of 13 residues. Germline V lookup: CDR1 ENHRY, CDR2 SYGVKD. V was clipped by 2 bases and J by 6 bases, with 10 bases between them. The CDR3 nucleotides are TGTGCCATCAGTGAGGCGGGGAAGAATGGCTACACCTTC. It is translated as CAISEAGKNGYTF.

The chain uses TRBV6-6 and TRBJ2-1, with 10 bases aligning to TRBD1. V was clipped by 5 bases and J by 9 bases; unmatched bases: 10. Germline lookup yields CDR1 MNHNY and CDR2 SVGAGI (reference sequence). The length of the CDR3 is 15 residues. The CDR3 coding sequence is TGTGCCAGCAGTCCCTCCCGACAGGGGGCCGGTGAGCAGTTCTTC. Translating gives CASSPSRQGAGEQFF.

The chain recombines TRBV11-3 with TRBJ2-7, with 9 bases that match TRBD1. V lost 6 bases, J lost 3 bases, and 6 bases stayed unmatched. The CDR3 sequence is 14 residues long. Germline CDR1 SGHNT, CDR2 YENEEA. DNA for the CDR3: TGTGCCAGCAGTCTCGGGACAGGGAACTACGAGCAGTACTTC. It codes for CASSLGTGNYEQYF.

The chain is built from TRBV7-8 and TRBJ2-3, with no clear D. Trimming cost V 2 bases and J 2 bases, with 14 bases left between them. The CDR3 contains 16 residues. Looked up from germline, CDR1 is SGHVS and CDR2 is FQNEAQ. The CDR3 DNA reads TGTGCCAGCAGCTTAAGTCGGGTCCCCCCCACAGATACGCAGTATTTT. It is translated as CASSLSRVPPTDTQYF.

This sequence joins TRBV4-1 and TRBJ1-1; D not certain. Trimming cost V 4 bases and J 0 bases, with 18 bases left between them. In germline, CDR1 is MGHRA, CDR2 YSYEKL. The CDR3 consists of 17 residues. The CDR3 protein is CASSRTTADGMNTEAFF. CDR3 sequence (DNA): TGCGCCAGCAGCCGTACAACAGCAGACGGAATGAACACTGAAGCTTTCTTT.

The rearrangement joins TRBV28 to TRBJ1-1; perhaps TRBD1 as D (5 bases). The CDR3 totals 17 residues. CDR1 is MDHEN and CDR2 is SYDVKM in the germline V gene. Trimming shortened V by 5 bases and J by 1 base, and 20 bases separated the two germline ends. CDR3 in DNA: TGTGCCAGCAGTGGAATACAGAAGGGACGGTCGAACACTGAAGCTTTCTTT. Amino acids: CASSGIQKGRSNTEAFF.

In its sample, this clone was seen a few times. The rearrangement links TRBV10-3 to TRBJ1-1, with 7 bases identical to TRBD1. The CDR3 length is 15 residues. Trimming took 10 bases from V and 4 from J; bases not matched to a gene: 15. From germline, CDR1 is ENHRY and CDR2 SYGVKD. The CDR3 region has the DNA TGTGCCACAAAAAGCCAGACAGGGAAGTTCACTGAAGCTTTCTTT. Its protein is CATKSQTGKFTEAFF.